These 12 T cell receptor beta chains share one sample of origin, sequenced in a study of T cells after yellow fever vaccination. One entry per CDR3 protein, called by TCRdb with MiXCR from the 5' RACE reads. The data contain a few hundred thousand distinct CDR3 sequences, 17% of them singletons. The sequencing used PBMCs, collected about 5 days after the first yellow fever vaccination. The receptors were sampled from a man between 18 and 29 years old who received the YFV17D yellow fever vaccine.

This clonotype has a handful of counts. This chain connects TRBV12-3 or TRBV12-4 to TRBJ1-2; D is possibly TRBD1 (5 bases). The CDR3 consists of 15 residues. The V end was cut by 4 bases, the J end by 7 bases, with 19 bases between. The CDR3 spells CASSSQSLRVGGYTF. Here the CDR3 DNA reads TGTGCCAGCAGTTCTCAAAGCCTCAGGGTCGGTGGCTACACCTTC.

The V call is TRBV5-6, the J call TRBJ1-2; no firm D call. V dropped 4 bases and J dropped 8 bases, with 9 bases sitting between them. This CDR3 has 11 amino acids. Per germline, CDR1 SGHDT and CDR2 YYEEEE. The CDR3 sequence is CASSRRRGYTF. CDR3 in DNA: TGTGCCAGCAGCCGGAGACGAGGCTACACCTTC. The full variable domain, rest sourced from reference TRBV5-6 and TRBJ1-2, is DAGVTQSPTHLIKTRGQQVTLRCSPKSGHDTVSWYQQALGQGPQFIFQYYEEEERQRGNFPDRFSGHQFPNYSSELNVNALLLGDSALYLCASSRRRGYTFGSGTRLTVV.

This clonotype was observed a few times. This chain connects TRBV10-3 to TRBJ2-3; 12 bases are a match to TRBD1. The germline gives CDR1 ENHRY, CDR2 SYGVKD. J gave up 5 bases and V 6 bases, and 9 bases lay outside the gene matches. The CDR3 has 16 amino acids. The chain's CDR3 is CAIRGSGQGAGDTQYF. The CDR3 DNA is TGTGCCATCAGAGGATCGGGACAGGGGGCTGGAGATACGCAGTATTTT.

This chain joins TRBV5-1 and TRBJ2-5; possible D gene TRBD1, 5 bases. The germline V gene has CDR1 SGHRS and CDR2 YFSETQ. This CDR3 has 15 amino acids. The V and J ends lost 1 base and 5 bases respectively, with 15 bases between them. The CDR3 spells CASSLFRVGAETQYF. In nucleotides, the CDR3 is TGCGCCAGCAGCTTGTTCAGGGTGGGTGCGGAGACCCAGTACTTC.

The chain joins TRBV5-1 to TRBJ1-1; TRBD1 agrees at 8 bases. The germline CDR1 and CDR2 sequences are SGHRS and YFSETQ. The CDR3 extends over 16 amino acids. J gave up 0 bases and V 4 bases, and 8 bases lay outside the gene matches. The CDR3 DNA reads as TGCGCCAGCAGCCAGAGACAGGGGACCATGAACACTGAAGCTTTCTTT. Its translation is CASSQRQGTMNTEAFF.

The chain employs TRBV20-1 and TRBJ2-7; a weak D match, TRBD1 (6 bases). This CDR3 comprises 14 residues. Between the trimmed V and J ends, which lost 3 bases and 6 bases, there was a span of 18 bases. The germline gives CDR1 DFQATT, CDR2 SNEGSKA (reference sequence). CDR3 DNA: TGCAGTGCTAGGAGCGGAGACAGGTTTTTCGAGCAGTACGTC. Translated, it gives CSARSGDRFFEQYV.

The chain joins TRBV10-3 to TRBJ1-1, with 8 bases identical to TRBD1. Looked up from germline, CDR1 is ENHRY and CDR2 is SYGVKD. The CDR3 extends over 14 amino acids. V shed 6 bases and J 5 bases; nucleotides not matched to a gene: 8. CDR3 DNA: TGTGCCATCAGGGAAGACAGGGGATGGACTGAAGCTTTCTTT. It encodes CAIREDRGWTEAFF.

This clonotype has just a few counts. The chain uses TRBV5-6 and TRBJ1-5; D is undetermined. The CDR3 covers 18 residues. Trimming cost V 0 bases and J 5 bases, with 21 bases left between them. The germline CDR1 and CDR2 sequences are SGHDT and YYEEEE. For the CDR3, the DNA is TGTGCCAGCAGCTTGGGACCCCCCCCGACCGGTGACCATCAGCCCCAGCATTTT. It encodes CASSLGPPPTGDHQPQHF. Together with reference TRBV5-6 and TRBJ1-5, the CDR3 gives the full variable domain: DAGVTQSPTHLIKTRGQQVTLRCSPKSGHDTVSWYQQALGQGPQFIFQYYEEEERQRGNFPDRFSGHQFPNYSSELNVNALLLGDSALYLCASSLGPPPTGDHQPQHFGDGTRLSIL.

In DNA form, the CDR3 reads TGTGCCATAGGGGGGGGCCTGATAGATACGCAGTATTTT. Residues: CAIGGGLIDTQYF. The chain is built from TRBV6-1 and TRBJ2-3, with a tentative D call TRBD2 (7 bases). Trimming left V 10 bases short and J 5 bases short, with 16 bases between. There are 13 residues in the CDR3. Looked up from germline, CDR1 is MNHNS and CDR2 is SASEGT.

Only a few counts were recorded for this clonotype. J is TRBJ1-1 and V is TRBV12-3 or TRBV12-4; D not certain. This CDR3 contains 14 residues. Trimming removed 5 bases from V and 2 bases from J, with 12 bases in between. CDR3 DNA sequence: TGTGCCAGCAGTCGTGGAGACACTAACACTGAAGCTTTCTTT. Its translation is CASSRGDTNTEAFF.

The sample holds a few counts of this clonotype. The junction departs from germline at one end; a sequencing error may be responsible. The rearrangement joins TRBV7-7 to TRBJ2-5; D possibly matches TRBD1 or TRBD2 (7 bases each). The germline V gene has CDR1 SSHAT and CDR2 FNYEAQ (reference sequence). CDR3 size: 16 residues. The CDR3 protein is CASSSTPGRGREAQYF. The DNA of the CDR3 is TGTGCTAGCAGCTCAACCCCGGGGAGGGGGCGAGAAGCCCAGTACTTC.

This clonotype showed up many times. This sequence joins TRBV4-1 and TRBJ1-4; 7 bases match TRBD1. Germline lookup yields CDR1 MGHRA and CDR2 YSYEKL. The CDR3 consists of 15 residues. V lost 2 bases to trimming and J lost 2 bases; unmatched junction nucleotides: 2. In DNA, the CDR3 is TGCGCCAGCAGCCAATTACAGGGGACTAATGAAAAACTGTTTTTT. Translated: CASSQLQGTNEKLFF.